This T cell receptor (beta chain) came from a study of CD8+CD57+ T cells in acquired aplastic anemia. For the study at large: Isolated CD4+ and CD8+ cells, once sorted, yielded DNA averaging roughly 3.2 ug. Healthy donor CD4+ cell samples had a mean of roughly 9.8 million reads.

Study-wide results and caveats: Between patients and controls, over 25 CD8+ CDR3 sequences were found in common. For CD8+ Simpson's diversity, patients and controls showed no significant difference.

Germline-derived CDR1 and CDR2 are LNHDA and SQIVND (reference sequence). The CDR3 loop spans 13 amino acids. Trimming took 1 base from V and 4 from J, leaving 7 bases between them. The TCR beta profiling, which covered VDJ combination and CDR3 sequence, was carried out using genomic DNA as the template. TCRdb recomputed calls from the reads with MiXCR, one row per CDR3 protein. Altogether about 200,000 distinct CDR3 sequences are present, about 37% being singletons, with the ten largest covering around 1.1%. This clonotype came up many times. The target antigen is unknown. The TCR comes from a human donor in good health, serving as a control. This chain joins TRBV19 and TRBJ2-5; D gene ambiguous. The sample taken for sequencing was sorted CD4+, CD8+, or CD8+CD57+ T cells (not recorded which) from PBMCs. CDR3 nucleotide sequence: TGTGCCAGTAGTATAGTTTACTCAGAGACCCAGTACTTC. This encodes CASSIVYSETQYF. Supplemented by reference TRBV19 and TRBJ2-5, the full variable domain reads DGGITQSPKYLFRKEGQNVTLSCEQNLNHDAMYWYRQDPGQGLRLIYYSQIVNDFQKGDIAEGYSVSREKKESFPLTVTSAQKNPTAFYLCASSIVYSETQYFGPGTRLLVL.